This entry lists 10 T cell receptor beta chains sequenced from one sample in a study of T cell clonality in common variable immunodeficiency. TCRdb's copy holds only in-frame clones and misses some; the assay was immunoSEQ multiplex PCR. This sample has some 64,000 clones and no singletons, with 1.7% in the ten largest. The sequenced sample consisted of peripheral blood mononuclear cells. These receptor sequences come from a person aged 18 to 75 in good health.

This clone has a count of ten or more. With the read ending 3 residues before the CDR3 end, the germline J gene is used to fill in that end. The V call is TRBV19, the J call TRBJ2-1; possible D gene TRBD1, 6 bases. This CDR3 is 14 amino acids long. CDR1 LNHDA and CDR2 SQIVND come from the germline V gene (reference sequence). Trimming took 3 bases from V and 3 from J, leaving 9 bases between them. The sequenced part of the CDR3 DNA is TGTGCCAGTAGTATTCAGGGGCTCTACAATGAG. Translation gives CASSIQGLYNE. The entire CDR3 is CASSIQGLYNEQFF.

This clone was picked up many times. The read terminates 3 residues ahead of where the CDR3 ends, so the germline J gene completes it. This chain links TRBV7-9 with TRBJ1-1; 7 nucleotides line up with TRBD1. Losses at the gene ends were 4 bases for V and 4 bases for J; bases not matched to a gene: 6. The germline V gene has CDR1 SEHNR and CDR2 FQNEAQ (reference sequence). The CDR3 is 14 residues long. The CDR3 spells CASSSRQGFTEAFF. CDR3 DNA (partial): TGTGCCAGCAGCTCCAGACAGGGTTTCACTGAA.

This clone appeared a few times. The read stops 3 residues short of the end of the CDR3; the missing end is completed from the germline J gene. The chain combines TRBV2 with TRBJ1-4; a weak D match, TRBD1 (5 bases). The CDR3 extends over 13 amino acids. The germline CDR1 and CDR2 sequences are SNHLY and FYNNEI. CDR3 region: CASSGDWNSPLFF. Partial CDR3 DNA: TGTGCCAGCAGTGGGGACTGGAATTCACCA.

There are many counts of this clone. The missing CDR3 end, 3 residues past where the read stops, is filled in from the germline J gene. The rearrangement joins TRBV20-1 to TRBJ2-1; TRBD2 matches 9 bases. There are 15 residues in the CDR3. V lost 3 bases, J lost 5 bases, and 8 bases stayed unmatched. Germline lookup yields CDR1 DFQATT and CDR2 SNEGSKA (reference sequence). The CDR3 is CSASGLAGYNNEQFF. CDR3 DNA (partial): TGCAGTGCTAGCGGGCTAGCGGGATATAACAATGAG.

In this sample, this clone turned up many times. The read terminates 3 residues before the CDR3 end, so the remaining end is supplied by the germline J gene. The chain uses TRBV30 and TRBJ1-2, with TRBD1 matching over 8 bases. CDR3 size: 14 residues. CDR1 is GTSNPN, CDR2 SVGIG, per germline (reference sequence). V trimming: 4 bases; J trimming: 4 bases; junction bases outside the gene matches: 8. The CDR3 here is CAWIPTGGPYGYTF. CDR3 bases read: TGTGCCTGGATACCTACAGGGGGGCCCTATGGC.

This clone was counted ten times or more. Read coverage stops 3 residues before the CDR3 terminus; the germline J gene supplies the remainder. The chain is built from TRBV28 and TRBJ1-5; 9 nucleotides align to TRBD1. Germline V gives CDR1 MDHEN, CDR2 SYDVKM. The V gene end was trimmed by 5 bases and the J gene end by 4 bases; junction bases not matched to a gene: 9. This CDR3 has 16 residues. The sequenced part of the CDR3 DNA is TGTGCCAGCAGTCAGCGGACAGGGGCTACTAATCAGCCC. Protein sequence: CASSQRTGATNQP. Given in full, the CDR3 is CASSQRTGATNQPQHF.

This clone showed up many times. Sequencing ends 3 residues short of the CDR3 end; the germline J gene provides the rest. This sequence joins TRBV30 and TRBJ2-1; 7 nucleotides match TRBD1. V trimming: 2 bases; J trimming: 5 bases; junction bases outside the gene matches: 6. The CDR3 runs to 14 residues. Germline V gene sequence: CDR1 GTSNPN, CDR2 SVGIG (reference sequence). CDR3 protein: CAWSQQGRNNEQFF. The sequenced CDR3 bases are TGTGCCTGGAGTCAACAGGGGCGAAACAATGAG.

This clone was seen many times. The sequenced fragment ends 3 residues before the CDR3 boundary, so the rest is inferred from the germline J gene. The chain combines TRBV6-1 with TRBJ1-4, with TRBD1 as a possible D gene (6 bases). Trimming pared 1 base from V and 7 bases from J, leaving 16 bases between. Germline CDR1 MNHNS, CDR2 SASEGT. This CDR3 has 16 amino acids. CDR3 region: CASSEDYGGLAEKLFF. CDR3 DNA, as far as it was read: TGTGCCAGCAGTGAAGATTACGGGGGGCTCGCTGAAAAA.

As for this clone: The read finishes 3 residues shy of the CDR3 end, and the germline J gene is used to complete it. V usage is TRBV10-2 and J usage is TRBJ1-1; D is unresolved. There are 11 residues in the CDR3. V lost 7 bases, J lost 3 bases, and 6 bases lay in between. Germline V gives CDR1 WSHSY, CDR2 SAAADI. The CDR3 bases that were read are TGCGCCAGCACACGGGACACTGAA. This sequence encodes CASTRDTE. The CDR3 reads in full as CASTRDTEAFF.

This clone has a handful of counts. The DNA ends 3 residues before the CDR3 does, and the rest of the CDR3 is filled in from the germline J gene. The chain uses TRBV20-1 and TRBJ2-7, with 15 bases identical to TRBD2. The CDR3 loop spans 18 amino acids. Germline values: CDR1 DFQATT, CDR2 SNEGSKA (reference sequence). Trimming removed 0 bases from V and 3 bases from J; junction bases left unmatched: 9. The part of the CDR3 DNA that was read is TGCAGTGCTAGAGAGCCGGGGACTAGCGGGGGGCCACACTACGAG. Its translation: CSAREPGTSGGPHYE. The whole CDR3 is CSAREPGTSGGPHYEQYF.